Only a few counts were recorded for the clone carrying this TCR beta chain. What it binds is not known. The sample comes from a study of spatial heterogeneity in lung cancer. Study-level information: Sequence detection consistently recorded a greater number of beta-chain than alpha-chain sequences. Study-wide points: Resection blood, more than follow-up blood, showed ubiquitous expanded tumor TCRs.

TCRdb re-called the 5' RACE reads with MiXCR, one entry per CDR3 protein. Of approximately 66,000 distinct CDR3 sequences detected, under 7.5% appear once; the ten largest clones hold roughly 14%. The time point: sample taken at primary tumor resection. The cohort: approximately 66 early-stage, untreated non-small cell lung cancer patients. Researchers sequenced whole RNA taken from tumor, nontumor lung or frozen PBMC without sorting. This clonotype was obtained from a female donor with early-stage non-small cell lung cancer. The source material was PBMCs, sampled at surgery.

CDR3 nucleotides: TGTGCCAGCGCAAAGGCGGCTCGAACAGATACGCAGTATTTT. Translating it yields CASAKAARTDTQYF. V and J are TRBV7-2 and TRBJ2-3; D unresolved. V was clipped by 8 bases and J by 3 bases, with 15 bases between them. Germline CDR1 and CDR2: SGHTA and FQGNSA. This CDR3 contains 14 residues.